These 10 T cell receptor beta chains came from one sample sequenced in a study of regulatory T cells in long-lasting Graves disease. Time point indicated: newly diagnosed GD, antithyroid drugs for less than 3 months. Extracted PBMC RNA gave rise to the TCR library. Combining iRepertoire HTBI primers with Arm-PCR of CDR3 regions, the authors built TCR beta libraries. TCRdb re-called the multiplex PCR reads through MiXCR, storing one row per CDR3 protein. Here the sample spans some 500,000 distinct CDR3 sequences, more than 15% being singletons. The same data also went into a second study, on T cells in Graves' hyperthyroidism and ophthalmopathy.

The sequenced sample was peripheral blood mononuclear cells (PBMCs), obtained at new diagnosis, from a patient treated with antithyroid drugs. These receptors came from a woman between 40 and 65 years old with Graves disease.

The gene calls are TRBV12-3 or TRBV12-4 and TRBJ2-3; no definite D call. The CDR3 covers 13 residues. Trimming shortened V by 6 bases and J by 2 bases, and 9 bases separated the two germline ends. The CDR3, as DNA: TGTGCCAGCAGCCGACACAACACAGATACGCAGTATTTT. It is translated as CASSRHNTDTQYF.

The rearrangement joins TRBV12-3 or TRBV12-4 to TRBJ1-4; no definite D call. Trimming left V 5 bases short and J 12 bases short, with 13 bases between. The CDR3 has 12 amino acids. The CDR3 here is CASSTLMKELFF. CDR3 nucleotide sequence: TGTGCCAGCAGTACTTTAATGAAAGAACTGTTTTTT.

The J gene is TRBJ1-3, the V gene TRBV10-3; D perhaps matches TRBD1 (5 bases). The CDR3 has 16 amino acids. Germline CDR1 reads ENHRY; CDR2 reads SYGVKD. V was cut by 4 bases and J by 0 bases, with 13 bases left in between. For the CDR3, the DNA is TGTGCCATCAGTGTAGGAGGGACGAGCTCTGGAAACACCATATATTTT. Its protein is CAISVGGTSSGNTIYF.

The CDR3 DNA reads as TGTGCCAGCAGCCCGGACAGATGGCAGCCCCAGCATTTT. Its protein is CASSPDRWQPQHF. The rearrangement uses TRBV7-2 and TRBJ1-5; possibly TRBD1 for D (6 bases). This CDR3 has 13 amino acids. Trimming took 5 bases from V and 7 from J, leaving 12 bases between them. Germline loops: CDR1 SGHTA, CDR2 FQGNSA.

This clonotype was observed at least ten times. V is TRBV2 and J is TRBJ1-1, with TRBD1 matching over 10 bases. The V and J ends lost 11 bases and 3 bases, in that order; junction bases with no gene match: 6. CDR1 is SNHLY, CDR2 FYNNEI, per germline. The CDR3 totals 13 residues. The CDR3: CAGDRGWHTEAFF. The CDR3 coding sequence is TGTGCCGGGGACAGGGGTTGGCACACTGAAGCTTTCTTT.

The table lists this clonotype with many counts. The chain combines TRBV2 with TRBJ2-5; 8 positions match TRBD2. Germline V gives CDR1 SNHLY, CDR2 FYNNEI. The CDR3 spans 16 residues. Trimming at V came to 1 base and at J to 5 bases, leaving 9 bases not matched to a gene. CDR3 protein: CASSEGWVAGRETQYF. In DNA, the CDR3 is TGTGCCAGCAGTGAAGGATGGGTAGCGGGGAGGGAGACCCAGTACTTC.

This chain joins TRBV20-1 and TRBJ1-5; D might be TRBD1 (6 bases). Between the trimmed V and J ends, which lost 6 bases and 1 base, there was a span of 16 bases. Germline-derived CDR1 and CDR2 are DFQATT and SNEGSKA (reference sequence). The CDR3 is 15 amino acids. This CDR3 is CSAAIFGGSNQPQHF. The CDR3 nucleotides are TGCAGTGCCGCTATTTTCGGGGGCAGCAATCAGCCCCAGCATTTT.

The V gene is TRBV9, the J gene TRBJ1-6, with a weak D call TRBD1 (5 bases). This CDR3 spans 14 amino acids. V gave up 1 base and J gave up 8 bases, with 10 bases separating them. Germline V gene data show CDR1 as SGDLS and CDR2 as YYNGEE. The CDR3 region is CASSVYGAYSPLHF. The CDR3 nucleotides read TGTGCCAGCAGCGTATATGGGGCCTATTCACCCCTCCACTTT. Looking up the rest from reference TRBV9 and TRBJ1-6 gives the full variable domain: DSGVTQTPKHLITATGQRVTLRCSPRSGDLSVYWYQQSLDQGLQFLIQYYNGEERAKGNILERFSAQQFPDLHSELNLSSLELGDSALYFCASSVYGAYSPLHFGNGTRLTVT.

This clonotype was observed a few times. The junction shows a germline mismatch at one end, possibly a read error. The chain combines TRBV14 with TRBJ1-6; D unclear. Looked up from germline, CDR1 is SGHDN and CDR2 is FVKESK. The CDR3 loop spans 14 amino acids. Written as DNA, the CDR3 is TGTGCCAGCAGCTCGGGCTCCGATAATTCACCCCTCCACTTT. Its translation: CASSSGSDNSPLHF.

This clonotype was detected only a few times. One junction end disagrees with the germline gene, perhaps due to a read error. Here the CDR3 DNA reads TGCGCCAGCAGCGGGCTCTTTGGGCAGGCCCGATTC. Its protein product is CASSGLFGQARF. The genes are TRBV5-1 and TRBJ2-7, with D unresolved. Germline CDR1 is SGHRS and CDR2 is YFSETQ. This CDR3 spans 12 amino acids.